This TCR beta chain was captured in a study of T cell responses to AZD1222 COVID-19 vaccine. This table comes from immunoSEQ multiplex PCR, and its TCRdb copy is limited to in-frame clones, with some not included. The sample records some 150,000 clones, roughly 88% being singletons. The V end lost 4 bases, the J end lost 0 bases, and 15 bases lay between the germline ends. This CDR3 is built from 17 residues. Germline V lookup: CDR1 LGHNA, CDR2 YNFKEQ. The material was peripheral blood, obtained on day 0 of AZD1222 vaccination. The chain recombines TRBV4-2 with TRBJ2-2; D gene uncertain. The sequence was obtained from an adult in good health. As DNA, the CDR3 is TGTGCCAGCAGCCTATCTAAAAGTATAACGAACACCGGGGAGCTGTTTTTT. Translating it yields CASSLSKSITNTGELFF.